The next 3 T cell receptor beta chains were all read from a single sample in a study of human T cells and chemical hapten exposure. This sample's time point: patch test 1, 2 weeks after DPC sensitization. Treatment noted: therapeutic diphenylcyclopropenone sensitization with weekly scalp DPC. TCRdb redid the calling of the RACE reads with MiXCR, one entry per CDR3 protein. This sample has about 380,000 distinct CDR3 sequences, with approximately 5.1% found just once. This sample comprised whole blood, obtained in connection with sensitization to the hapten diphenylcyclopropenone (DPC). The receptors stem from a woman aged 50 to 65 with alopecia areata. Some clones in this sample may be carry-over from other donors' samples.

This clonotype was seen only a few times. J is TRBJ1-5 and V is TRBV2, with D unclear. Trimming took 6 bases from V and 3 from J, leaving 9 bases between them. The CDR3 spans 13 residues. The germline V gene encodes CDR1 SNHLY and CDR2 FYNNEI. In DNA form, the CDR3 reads TGTGCCAGCAGGGGAGGGTACAATCAGCCCCAGCATTTT. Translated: CASRGGYNQPQHF. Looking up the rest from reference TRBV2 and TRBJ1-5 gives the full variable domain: EPEVTQTPSHQVTQMGQEVILRCVPISNHLYFYWYRQILGQKVEFLVSFYNNEISEKSEIFDDQFSVERPDGSNFTLKIRSTKLEDSAMYFCASRGGYNQPQHFGDGTRLSIL.

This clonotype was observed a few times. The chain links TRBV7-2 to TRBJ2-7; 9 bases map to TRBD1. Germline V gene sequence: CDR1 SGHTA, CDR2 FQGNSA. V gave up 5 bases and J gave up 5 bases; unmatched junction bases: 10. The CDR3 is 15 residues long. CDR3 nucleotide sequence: TGTGCCAGCAGCCTCACGGGACAGGGACCCCACGAGCAGTACTTC. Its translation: CASSLTGQGPHEQYF. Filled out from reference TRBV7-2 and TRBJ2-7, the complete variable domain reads GAGVSQSPSNKVTEKGKDVELRCDPISGHTALYWYRQSLGQGLEFLIYFQGNSAPDKSGLPSDRFSAERTGGSVSTLTIQRTQQEDSAVYLCASSLTGQGPHEQYFGPGTRLTVT.

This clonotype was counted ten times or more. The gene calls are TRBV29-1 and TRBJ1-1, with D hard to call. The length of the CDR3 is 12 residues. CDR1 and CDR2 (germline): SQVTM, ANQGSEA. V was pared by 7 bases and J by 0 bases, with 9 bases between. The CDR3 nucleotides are TGCAGCGCAAGTGCCATGAACACTGAAGCTTTCTTT. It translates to CSASAMNTEAFF. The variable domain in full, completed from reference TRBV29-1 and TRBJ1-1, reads SAVISQKPSRDICQRGTSLTIQCQVDSQVTMMFWYRQQPGQSLTLIATANQGSEATYESGFVIDKFPISRPNLTFSTLTVSNMSPEDSSIYLCSASAMNTEAFFGQGTRLTVV.